This entry is about one TCR beta chain. There is no known antigen for this receptor. Base quality data are lacking; no much larger clone is found one base away. The data are from a study of pediatric ulcerative colitis (dated by TCRdb to between 2018 and 2021). Background for the entire study: More than 5 ulcerative colitis patients had pancolitis and two had left-sided colitis, with histology consistent with ulcerative colitis in all. By Pediatric Ulcerative Colitis Activity Index, mild disease was classified in two patients, moderate disease in several and acute severe colitis in three. From nine newly diagnosed, treatment-naive pediatric ulcerative colitis patients and a few non-IBD control children, paired blood and rectal samples were collected. The study at large found these results: With only four individuals, the healthy control group was small. Features of the rectal repertoire distinguished controls, mild-moderate colitis patients and acute severe colitis patients, and in acute severe colitis rectal diversity was lower because of clonal expansions. A couple of patients' blood samples yielded substantially fewer templates for technical reasons and were excluded from blood-rectal overlap analysis. Repertoires were derived from total lymphocyte DNA, so rare subsets such as regulatory T cells may have patterns not reflected. Two rectal CDR3 clonotypes turned up in every ulcerative colitis patient but in none of the controls. Autologous blood-rectal clonal overlap was significantly higher in ulcerative colitis patients than in controls, suggesting increased T cell trafficking to inflamed tissue.

According to the germline V gene, CDR1 reads SNHLY and CDR2 reads FYNNEI. V sheds 3 bases and J sheds 3 bases, leaving 6 bases between their ends. From the cysteine through the phenylalanine, the CDR3 covers 12 amino acids. Here the CDR3 DNA is all that survives: 36 bases in frame from base 1. Rearranged CDR3 beta regions were amplified from genomic DNA with multiplex V and J primers using the immunoSEQ TRB Survey service. To keep sequencing depth the same across samples, survey-level depth of up to 500,000 reads per sample was applied. The libraries were purified and pooled, then sequenced using Illumina technology. Processing in the source paper ran as follows. immunoSEQ online tools were used for productive clonality, sample overlap, pairwise scatters, CDR3 beta length, V/D/J gene usage and productiveness. Calculated diversity was the number of unique rearrangements divided by total templates times 100; Shannon and Simpson indices were also computed. Principal component analysis used the R prcomp function and ggbiplot package on Z-score normalized data. Morisita's index was used to measure clonal overlap between blood and rectum within each subject. The table comes from immuneACCESS by way of TCRdb, which keeps in-frame sequences with V and J called. Part of the clones is missing from these tables; in studies checked, under half for an unresolved V gene and the rest for unknown reasons. V and J calls plus clone size are reproduced from that table; the DNA served to infer D and trimming. A total of fewer than 13,000 clones appear in this sample, 80% to 90% of them only once. The ten largest make up around 7% of the sample.

Before the diagnostic colonoscopy, none of the ulcerative colitis patients had been given any immunosuppressive medication. A blood sample was obtained concurrently with the colonoscopy. The Wizard kit (Promega) was used to extract genomic DNA from the blood and intestinal samples. Sequences were obtained from blood. The chain links TRBV2 with TRBJ2-7, with no confidently assigned D gene. This clonotype was sampled from a girl between 10 and 17 years old with moderate ulcerative colitis. The DNA reads as follows: TGTGCCAGCAGTGAGCAGAGCTACGAGCAGTACTTC. Its product reads: CASSEQSYEQYF. Full variable domain (CDR3 extended with the reference TRBV2 and TRBJ2-7 proteins): EPEVTQTPSHQVTQMGQEVILRCVPISNHLYFYWYRQILGQKVEFLVSFYNNEISEKSEIFDDQFSVERPDGSNFTLKIRSTKLEDSAMYFCASSEQSYEQYFGPGTRLTVT.